Only a few counts were recorded for the clone carrying this T cell receptor beta chain. Its antigen is undetermined. Documented time point: patch test 2, 6 weeks after DPC sensitization. As to treatment: therapeutic diphenylcyclopropenone sensitization with weekly scalp DPC. Blood draws preceded each patch test application. These data belong to a study of human T cells and chemical hapten exposure. Across the whole study: Patients, predominantly female, presented with alopecia areata, totalis or universalis.

The study, taken as a whole, reports: TCRs exceeding a frequency of 1 in 1000 stayed unchanged under DPC sensitization.

CDR3 length: 16 amino acids. The V segment lost 4 bases and the J segment 4 bases; nucleotides outside the gene matches: 10. Germline V gene data show CDR1 as MNHEY and CDR2 as SVGAGI. TCRdb re-analysed the RACE reads in MiXCR, keeping a single row per CDR3 protein. The sample yields 330,000 or so distinct CDR3 sequences, about 6.9% seen once. This receptor was taken from a woman under 30 with alopecia areata. Some clones in this sample may be carry-over from other donors' samples. The gene calls are TRBV6-5 and TRBJ2-3; TRBD2 matches 8 bases. Source: whole blood, taken in connection with sensitization to the hapten diphenylcyclopropenone (DPC). CDR3 protein: CASSSIAGSFSDTQYF. CDR3 nucleotides: TGTGCCAGCAGTTCCATAGCGGGGAGTTTTTCAGATACGCAGTATTTT.